The next 28 T cell receptor beta chains were all read from a single sample in a study of shared clonotypes between healthy human individuals. TCRdb keeps only in-frame clones here, not all; method: immunoSEQ multiplex PCR. The table records 450,000 to 500,000 clones, about 82% of them present only once. What was sequenced was PBMCs. Every receptor here comes from a woman aged 40 to 50 in good health. Some clones in this sample may be carry-over from other donors' samples.

This chain joins TRBV11-2 and TRBJ2-2; 8 bases match TRBD2. J was trimmed by 1 base and V by 2 bases; bases with no gene match: 3. This CDR3 has 16 residues. CDR1 is SGHAT, CDR2 FQNNGV, per germline. CDR3 sequence: CASSLTGTRNTGELFF. The CDR3 DNA sequence: TGTGCCAGCAGCTTAACCGGGACTAGGAACACCGGGGAGCTGTTTTTT.

About this clone: Being one base from a much bigger clone, this may be a read error. The sample holds other DNA sequences that translate to the same CDR3. The J gene is TRBJ2-7, the V gene TRBV28; the match to TRBD1 covers 10 bases. The CDR3 runs 16 residues. CDR1 MDHEN and CDR2 SYDVKM come from the germline V gene. The CDR3 DNA reads TGCGCCAGCAGCCCCCCCCCGACAGGGGGCATCTACGAGCAGTACTTC. Translated, it gives CASSPPPTGGIYEQYF.

This clone was counted once. The chain uses TRBV9 and TRBJ2-7; D is perhaps TRBD1 (6 bases). V was shortened by 3 bases and J by 4 bases, with 14 bases between the two germline ends. Germline-derived CDR1 and CDR2 are SGDLS and YYNGEE. The CDR3 loop spans 14 amino acids. The CDR3 loop reads CASSAQGYVYEQYF. Here the CDR3 DNA reads TGTGCCAGCAGCGCCCAGGGGTATGTTTACGAGCAGTACTTC.

This clone was seen a handful of times. CDR3 nucleotides: TGTGCCAGCAGCTTAGATCTCCCGCCGAGGACCCAGTACTTC. It yields the protein CASSLDLPPRTQYF. The chain carries TRBV7-9 and TRBJ2-5; no clear D. Trimming took off 1 base at V and 7 bases at J, with 13 bases between the two ends. The germline V gene encodes CDR1 SEHNR and CDR2 FQNEAQ (reference sequence). The CDR3 is 14 amino acids.

The chain joins TRBV7-2 to TRBJ2-7; D might be TRBD2 (7 bases). Trimming cost V 5 bases and J 3 bases, with 17 bases left between them. The CDR3 is 15 residues long. Looked up from germline, CDR1 is SGHTA and CDR2 is FQGNSA. CDR3: CASSGGASPYYEQYF. In nucleotides, the CDR3 is TGTGCCAGCAGCGGGGGGGCGTCCCCTTACTACGAGCAGTACTTC. Supplemented by reference TRBV7-2 and TRBJ2-7, the full variable domain reads GAGVSQSPSNKVTEKGKDVELRCDPISGHTALYWYRQSLGQGLEFLIYFQGNSAPDKSGLPSDRFSAERTGGSVSTLTIQRTQQEDSAVYLCASSGGASPYYEQYFGPGTRLTVT.

The rearrangement links TRBV28 to TRBJ1-4, with 8 bases fitting TRBD1. The J segment lost 5 bases and the V segment lost 8 bases, leaving 19 bases of the junction unmatched. Germline V gives CDR1 MDHEN, CDR2 SYDVKM. CDR3 length: 18 residues. The CDR3 nucleotides are TGTGCCAGCTCGAGGAGGGGCGCAGGGGGCTACCACAATGAAAAACTGTTTTTT. Its translation is CASSRRGAGGYHNEKLFF.

Concerning this clone: Different DNA sequences within this sample yield the same CDR3. V gene TRBV4-3 combines with J gene TRBJ2-3; D not certain. V was clipped by 0 bases and J by 4 bases, with 5 bases between them. The germline gives CDR1 LGHNA, CDR2 YSLEER. The length of the CDR3 is 13 residues. CDR3 region: CASSQDLADTQYF. CDR3 in DNA: TGCGCCAGCAGCCAAGATTTGGCAGATACGCAGTATTTT.

The chain carries TRBV28 and TRBJ2-1; TRBD2 matches at 13 bases. CDR3 length: 16 residues. The germline gives CDR1 MDHEN, CDR2 SYDVKM. Trimming cost V 6 bases and J 4 bases; bases outside gene matches: 6. The CDR3 DNA reads TGTGCCAGCAGACGGGGACTAGCGGGACAGTACAATGAGCAGTTCTTC. This translates into CASRRGLAGQYNEQFF. The full variable domain, its missing parts supplied by reference TRBV28 and TRBJ2-1, is DVKVTQSSRYLVKRTGEKVFLECVQDMDHENMFWYRQDPGLGLRLIYFSYDVKMKEKGDIPEGYSVSREKKERFSLILESASTNQTSMYLCASRRGLAGQYNEQFFGPGTRLTVL.

This sequence joins TRBV14 and TRBJ2-1, with 10 positions matching TRBD2. There are 15 residues in the CDR3. Germline values: CDR1 SGHDN, CDR2 FVKESK. The trim removed 3 bases at V and 3 bases at J, leaving 2 bases unmatched. As DNA, the CDR3 is TGTGCCAGCAGCCATTTAGCGGGAGGCTACAATGAGCAGTTCTTC. Its translation is CASSHLAGGYNEQFF.

The chain is built from TRBV6-6 and TRBJ2-3, with D unresolved. Germline loops: CDR1 MNHNY, CDR2 SVGAGI (reference sequence). V was cut by 1 base and J by 0 bases, with 5 bases left in between. The length of the CDR3 is 14 residues. The CDR3 bases are TGTGCCAGCAGTTACTTCTCGAGCACAGATACGCAGTATTTT. As protein: CASSYFSSTDTQYF.

The J gene is TRBJ2-7, the V gene TRBV4-2; 9 positions match TRBD2. This CDR3 has 17 residues. Trimming cost V 3 bases and J 1 base; bases outside gene matches: 10. Germline lookup yields CDR1 LGHNA and CDR2 YNFKEQ. CDR3 DNA sequence: TGTGCCAGCAGCCATCAAGCGGGGGGATCTAGTTCCTACGAGCAGTACTTC. It translates to CASSHQAGGSSSYEQYF.

The V and J genes are TRBV4-1 and TRBJ2-5, with D perhaps matching TRBD2 (6 bases). Germline CDR1 reads MGHRA; CDR2 reads YSYEKL. This CDR3 has 14 amino acids. V was shortened by 2 bases and J by 3 bases, with 10 bases between the two germline ends. The DNA for the CDR3 is TGCGCCAGCAGCCAACCGATAGCGGAAGAGACCCAGTACTTC. It encodes CASSQPIAEETQYF.

The chain links TRBV5-1 to TRBJ2-7; no definite D call. V lost 0 bases, J lost 2 bases, and 12 bases lay in between. The CDR3 runs 15 residues. Germline CDR1 SGHRS, CDR2 YFSETQ. The CDR3 here is CASSLGLSQTYEQYF. The CDR3 nucleotides read TGCGCCAGCAGCTTGGGTCTCAGTCAGACCTACGAGCAGTACTTC.

This clone was picked up one time. This CDR3 is CASNRQGAGELFF. In DNA form, the CDR3 reads TGTGCCAGCAACAGACAGGGGGCCGGGGAGCTGTTTTTT. The chain combines TRBV28 with TRBJ2-2; 9 bases match TRBD1. V lost 7 bases, J lost 6 bases, and 3 bases stayed unmatched. CDR3 length: 13 residues. Germline-derived CDR1 and CDR2 are MDHEN and SYDVKM.

A word on this clone: A read error likely explains this, since a far larger clone differs by one base. This rearrangement joins TRBV5-1 to TRBJ2-2; 8 nucleotides align to TRBD2. The CDR3 covers 13 residues. The germline V gene has CDR1 SGHRS and CDR2 YFSETQ. V was pared by 5 bases and J by 6 bases, with 3 bases of the junction left unmatched. The DNA of the CDR3 is TGCGCCAGCAGACTAGCGGACTCCGGGGAGCTGTTTTTT. It is translated as CASRLADSGELFF.

V is TRBV19 and J is TRBJ2-7, with TRBD1 matching 8 bases. CDR3 length: 13 residues. V was pared by 6 bases and J by 3 bases, with 4 bases of the junction left unmatched. Germline V gives CDR1 LNHDA, CDR2 SQIVND (reference sequence). The CDR3 here is CASRGQGNYEQYF. CDR3 DNA sequence: TGTGCCAGTAGAGGACAGGGAAACTACGAGCAGTACTTC.

Note on this clone: Being one base from a much bigger clone, this may be a read error. V usage is TRBV5-6 and J usage is TRBJ1-2; 7 bases fit TRBD1. Germline CDR1 SGHDT, CDR2 YYEEEE. Trimming took 4 bases from V and 5 from J; bases not matched to a gene: 2. The CDR3 extends over 12 amino acids. The CDR3 here is CASSRQGYGYTF. Here the CDR3 DNA reads TGTGCCAGCAGCCGACAGGGTTATGGCTACACCTTC. The whole variable domain, remainder taken from reference TRBV5-6 and TRBJ1-2, is DAGVTQSPTHLIKTRGQQVTLRCSPKSGHDTVSWYQQALGQGPQFIFQYYEEEERQRGNFPDRFSGHQFPNYSSELNVNALLLGDSALYLCASSRQGYGYTFGSGTRLTVV.

Details on this clone: This likely traces to a read error, being one base from a far larger clone. CDR3 region: CSGDRVNTGAFF. The CDR3 coding sequence is TGCAGCGGGGACAGGGTGAACACTGGAGCTTTCTTT. The chain joins TRBV29-1 to TRBJ1-1; the match to TRBD1 covers 9 bases. Germline loops: CDR1 SQVTM, CDR2 ANQGSEA. The CDR3 sequence is 12 residues long.

This chain joins TRBV25-1 and TRBJ2-2; D is uncertain. V shed 10 bases and J shed 6 bases, with 15 bases lying between them. Germline CDR1 and CDR2: MGHDK and SYGVNS. The CDR3 is made up of 13 amino acids. The CDR3 region has the DNA TGTGCCACCTGTGCTTGGGGTTCCGGGGAGCTGTTTTTT. Translated: CATCAWGSGELFF.

Concerning this clone itself: This sample includes further DNA sequences coding for the same CDR3. The V call is TRBV5-1, the J call TRBJ2-1; 8 bases match TRBD1. The germline V gene encodes CDR1 SGHRS and CDR2 YFSETQ. Unmatched junction bases numbered 1, after V lost 2 bases and J lost 0 bases. The CDR3 runs 15 residues. The CDR3 DNA reads TGCGCCAGCAGCTTACAGGGGGGCTCCTACAATGAGCAGTTCTTC. It specifies CASSLQGGSYNEQFF.

About this clone: A far larger clone is off by one base, so a read error is likely. The gene calls are TRBV2 and TRBJ2-3; no clear D. The CDR3 totals 9 residues. Germline CDR1 and CDR2: SNHLY and FYNNEI. This CDR3 reads CTSNGPQYF. Here the CDR3 DNA reads TGTACCAGCAACGGTCCGCAGTATTTT.

The chain has TRBV2 and TRBJ2-1; 9 bases are shared with TRBD2. CDR1 and CDR2 (germline): SNHLY, FYNNEI. V lost 8 bases and J lost 2; bases outside the gene matches: 4. This CDR3 contains 14 residues. The CDR3 here is CASLAGGTYNEQFF. In DNA form, the CDR3 reads TGTGCCAGCTTGGCGGGAGGGACCTACAATGAGCAGTTCTTC.

V usage is TRBV5-6 and J usage is TRBJ1-1, with a tentative D call TRBD1 (6 bases). CDR3 length: 15 residues. CDR1 and CDR2 from the germline V gene are SGHDT and YYEEEE. V was trimmed by 5 bases and J by 7 bases, leaving 21 bases between them. CDR3 region: CASRYRDTSLSEAFF. Here the CDR3 DNA reads TGTGCCAGCAGATATCGGGACACAAGCTTGAGTGAAGCTTTCTTT.

The rearrangement joins TRBV10-3 to TRBJ2-2, with D uncertain. There are 15 residues in the CDR3. Trimming took off 3 bases at V and 3 bases at J, with 11 bases between the two ends. Germline CDR1 ENHRY, CDR2 SYGVKD. The CDR3: CAISDSSTYTGELFF. The CDR3 bases are TGTGCCATCAGTGATTCGAGCACTTACACCGGGGAGCTGTTTTTT.

This chain connects TRBV18 to TRBJ2-7; 11 bases agree with TRBD1. The CDR3 is 14 amino acids. V lost 3 bases to trimming and J lost 5 bases; unmatched junction nucleotides: 3. CDR1 is KGHSH, CDR2 LQKENI, per germline. The CDR3 here is CASSPDRGLDEQYF. The CDR3 DNA reads TGTGCCAGCTCACCGGACAGGGGGCTAGACGAGCAGTACTTC.

The chain combines TRBV2 with TRBJ1-1, with 7 nucleotides matching TRBD1. V dropped 10 bases and J dropped 1; count of bases not matched to a gene: 6. CDR1 SNHLY and CDR2 FYNNEI come from the germline V gene. CDR3 size: 13 residues. The CDR3 coding sequence is TGTGCCACCCAACAGGGGAGGAACACTGAAGCTTTCTTT. It yields the protein CATQQGRNTEAFF.

The chain is built from TRBV5-4 and TRBJ1-1; tentatively, D is TRBD1 (5 bases). Germline CDR1 reads SGHNT; CDR2 reads YYREEE (reference sequence). Trimming took 4 bases from V and 4 from J, leaving 20 bases between them. The CDR3 length is 16 residues. The CDR3 sequence: CASSPRFGDVGTEAFF. As DNA, the CDR3 is TGTGCCAGCAGCCCACGATTTGGGGACGTAGGCACTGAAGCTTTCTTT.

CDR3: CAIGTSGSSDTGELFF. CDR3 DNA: TGTGCCATAGGGACTAGCGGGAGTTCGGACACCGGGGAGCTGTTTTTT. This chain uses TRBV6-4 with TRBJ2-2, with 14 bases identical to TRBD2. J was trimmed by 3 bases and V by 10 bases; bases with no gene match: 7. CDR3 size: 16 residues. The V gene's germline CDR1 is MRHNA and CDR2 SNTAGT.